A single sample gave rise to the 16 T cell receptor beta chains below, sequenced in a study of T cells in Graves' hyperthyroidism and ophthalmopathy (dated by TCRdb to the late 2010s). Library construction relied on multiplex PCR. The data were produced on an Illumina HiSeq 2000. The TCR beta CDR3 regions were amplified from RNA transcripts. For the first round of RT-PCR on the TCR CDR3, the HTBI primer set was used together with the Qiagen OneStep RT-PCR kit. Starting from the raw public reads, TCRdb applied fastp trimming at Q25, assembled clones with MiXCR and retained in-frame beta chains. Identical CDR3 protein sequences are pooled into one entry, listed with their most common genes and DNA. In this sample the table shows around 610,000 distinct CDR3 sequences, 14% to 15% of which occur a single time. Together, the top ten hold around 4.5% of the sample. The sample taken for sequencing was blood. All receptors come from a woman in her forties with Graves' ophthalmopathy.

The table lists this clonotype with a few counts. V and J are TRBV18 and TRBJ2-5; D might be TRBD1 (6 bases). Trimming took off 3 bases at V and 0 bases at J, with 8 bases between the two ends. The CDR3 is 14 amino acids. CDR1 is KGHSH, CDR2 LQKENI, per germline. CDR3 DNA sequence: TGTGCCAGCTCACCGGACAGAAACCAAGAGACCCAGTACTTC. Its translation is CASSPDRNQETQYF.

The chain joins TRBV30 to TRBJ2-2; the D is unclear. The CDR3 runs to 15 residues. Deletions cut 2 bases from V and 3 bases from J, with 13 bases between. Germline lookup yields CDR1 GTSNPN and CDR2 SVGIG (reference sequence). The CDR3 here is CAWSPGDRYTGELFF. The CDR3 bases are TGTGCCTGGAGTCCAGGAGATAGATACACCGGGGAGCTGTTTTTT. The full variable domain, its missing parts supplied by reference TRBV30 and TRBJ2-2, is SQTIHQWPATLVQPVGSPLSLECTVEGTSNPNLYWYRQAAGRGLQLLFYSVGIGQISSEVPQNLSASRPQDRQFILSSKKLLLSDSGFYLCAWSPGDRYTGELFFGEGSRLTVL.

This clonotype was recorded at least ten times. V and J are TRBV12-3 or TRBV12-4 and TRBJ1-1; D is ambiguous. V shed 5 bases and J shed 2 bases, with 9 bases lying between them. The CDR3 length is 13 residues. CDR3 loop: CASSPPFNTEAFF. The CDR3, as DNA: TGTGCCAGCAGTCCTCCTTTTAACACTGAAGCTTTCTTT.

This clonotype has at least ten counts. The chain carries TRBV27 and TRBJ2-4, with D tentatively TRBD1 or TRBD2 (6 bases each). Trimming stripped 7 bases from V and 2 bases from J, with 21 bases between. The CDR3 loop spans 17 amino acids. Germline values: CDR1 MNHEY, CDR2 SMNVEV (reference sequence). The CDR3 loop reads CASTNMEPGDSKNIQYF. The CDR3 DNA reads TGTGCCAGCACCAATATGGAGCCAGGGGACTCCAAAAACATTCAGTACTTC.

The sample holds a few counts of this clonotype. This chain joins TRBV6-5 and TRBJ1-5, with D unresolved. Per germline, CDR1 MNHEY and CDR2 SVGAGI. V was trimmed by 0 bases and J by 8 bases, leaving 8 bases between them. The CDR3 length is 13 residues. The chain's CDR3 is CASSYSLEKPQHF. Written as DNA, the CDR3 is TGTGCCAGCAGTTACTCGCTGGAGAAGCCCCAGCATTTT.

This rearrangement joins TRBV6-1 to TRBJ2-7; 9 bases are a match to TRBD2. This CDR3 is 14 amino acids long. Unmatched junction bases numbered 8, after V lost 7 bases and J lost 4 bases. Germline CDR1 and CDR2: MNHNS and SASEGT. Written as DNA, the CDR3 is TGTGCCAGCAACGAGCGGGCGGGAGGGTACGAGCAGTACTTC. It specifies CASNERAGGYEQYF.

This clonotype was detected many times. This sequence joins TRBV11-3 and TRBJ2-7; 9 nucleotides align to TRBD1. Germline CDR1 is SGHNT and CDR2 is YENEEA. With 5 bases clipped from V and 3 bases from J, the junction kept 8 bases outside the gene matches. The CDR3 runs to 15 residues. CDR3 nucleotides: TGTGCCAGCAGCCAAGCCAGGGACAGGGACTACGAGCAGTACTTC. Translation: CASSQARDRDYEQYF.

This clonotype showed up many times. The genes are TRBV28 and TRBJ2-1; 8 positions agree with TRBD1. The length of the CDR3 is 15 residues. Germline V CDR1 and CDR2: MDHEN, SYDVKM. V lost 8 bases and J lost 2; bases outside the gene matches: 8. In DNA, the CDR3 is TGTGCCAGCGGGGTCCTACAGGGGGCCTACAATGAGCAGTTCTTC. It codes for CASGVLQGAYNEQFF.

In its sample, this clonotype was seen many times. The genes are TRBV28 and TRBJ2-7; possibly TRBD2 for D (5 bases). Trimming left V 6 bases short and J 2 bases short, with 17 bases between. The CDR3 is 15 residues long. Germline V CDR1 and CDR2: MDHEN, SYDVKM. The DNA for the CDR3 is TGTGCCAGCAGCTTACCGGGGTCTTCTACCTACGAGCAGTACTTC. This translates into CASSLPGSSTYEQYF.

For the CDR3, the DNA is TGTGCCAGTAGGCGGGACCCGAACACCGGGGAGCTGTTTTTT. Its translation is CASRRDPNTGELFF. The V gene is TRBV19, the J gene TRBJ2-2; possibly TRBD2 for D (6 bases). Germline values: CDR1 LNHDA, CDR2 SQIVND (reference sequence). The CDR3 totals 14 residues. V lost 6 bases and J lost 0, with 8 bases in between.

This chain connects TRBV6-2 or TRBV6-3 to TRBJ1-2; 7 bases agree with TRBD1. V trimming: 6 bases; J trimming: 0 bases; junction bases outside the gene matches: 19. The CDR3 spans 19 residues. The germline V gene has CDR1 MNHEY and CDR2 SVGEGT. The CDR3 spells CASSNNLRPTGPANYGYTF. In nucleotides, the CDR3 is TGTGCCAGCAGCAATAACTTACGTCCGACAGGGCCGGCTAACTATGGCTACACCTTC.

V gene TRBV7-2 combines with J gene TRBJ1-5; no reliable D call. Trimming shortened V by 0 bases and J by 9 bases, and 9 bases separated the two germline ends. CDR3 length equals 13 residues. CDR1 is SGHTA, CDR2 FQGNSA, per germline. CDR3 in DNA: TGTGCCAGCAGCTTAGCACCCCTATTGCCCCAGCATTTT. This sequence encodes CASSLAPLLPQHF.

With regard to this clonotype: A read error may explain this, as a much larger clone is one base away. The chain recombines TRBV6-1 with TRBJ1-1, with a possible D match to TRBD1 (6 bases). The CDR3 runs to 17 residues. In germline, CDR1 is MNHNS, CDR2 SASEGT. CDR3 in amino acids: CVSSKYKDRFESIEAFF. The CDR3 nucleotides read TGTGTCAGCAGCAAATATAAAGACAGGTTTGAGAGCATTGAAGCTTTCTTT.

This clonotype was detected only a few times. The rearrangement uses TRBV9 and TRBJ2-7, with D possibly matching TRBD1 (5 bases). Germline V gives CDR1 SGDLS, CDR2 YYNGEE. There are 14 residues in the CDR3. V was shortened by 3 bases and J by 0 bases, with 10 bases between the two germline ends. The CDR3 DNA reads TGTGCCAGCAGCGGCGACAGTAACTCCTACGAGCAGTACTTC. It specifies CASSGDSNSYEQYF.

This clonotype was picked up many times. The DNA of the CDR3 is TGTGCCAGCAGCTTAGACGCACCGGGACTAGGACAAGAGACCCAGTACTTC. This codes for CASSLDAPGLGQETQYF. J is TRBJ2-5 and V is TRBV11-2; 8 nucleotides match TRBD2. The CDR3 is made up of 17 amino acids. Looked up from germline, CDR1 is SGHAT and CDR2 is FQNNGV. Trimming at V came to 0 bases and at J to 2 bases, leaving 8 bases not matched to a gene.

The table lists this clonotype with a few counts. V is TRBV2 and J is TRBJ2-6; D is uncertain. CDR3 length equals 17 residues. The V end lost 1 base, the J end lost 0 bases, and 10 bases lay between the germline ends. Germline CDR1 reads SNHLY; CDR2 reads FYNNEI. The CDR3 DNA sequence: TGTGCCAGCAGTGAAGAAATGCGGTACTCTGGGGCCAACGTCCTGACTTTC. It yields the protein CASSEEMRYSGANVLTF.